This T cell receptor beta chain was documented in a study of CD8 T cells in ankylosing spondylitis. Germline V gene sequence: CDR1 KGHDR, CDR2 SFDVKD. V lost 3 bases and J lost 3, with 13 bases in between. This CDR3 contains 16 residues. The study, taken as a whole, reports: Matched ankylosing spondylitis synovial fluid reportedly showed significant enrichment of disease-linked clones. Roughly eight highly homologous variants formed a TCR beta motif that appeared characteristic of ankylosing spondylitis blood.

Researchers built TCR beta libraries using quantitative 5'-RACE with molecular barcodes. TCRdb recomputed calls from the 5' RACE reads with MiXCR, one row per CDR3 protein. Seen here are roughly 250,000 distinct CDR3 sequences, approximately 9% observed once, and the top ten hold around 7%. Relative to its sample, this clonotype is medium-sized (0.01 to 0.1%). The antigen remains unidentified. Source material: blood, either unsorted or a sorted T cell fraction (not recorded which). The V call is TRBV24-1, the J call TRBJ2-2; D might be TRBD1 or TRBD2, each matching 6 bases. The sequence came from a male donor with ankylosing spondylitis or in good health (not recorded which). The DNA for the CDR3 is TGTGCCACCAGTGATCACGGGGGCGGACACACCGGGGAGCTGTTTTTT. Translated: CATSDHGGGHTGELFF.